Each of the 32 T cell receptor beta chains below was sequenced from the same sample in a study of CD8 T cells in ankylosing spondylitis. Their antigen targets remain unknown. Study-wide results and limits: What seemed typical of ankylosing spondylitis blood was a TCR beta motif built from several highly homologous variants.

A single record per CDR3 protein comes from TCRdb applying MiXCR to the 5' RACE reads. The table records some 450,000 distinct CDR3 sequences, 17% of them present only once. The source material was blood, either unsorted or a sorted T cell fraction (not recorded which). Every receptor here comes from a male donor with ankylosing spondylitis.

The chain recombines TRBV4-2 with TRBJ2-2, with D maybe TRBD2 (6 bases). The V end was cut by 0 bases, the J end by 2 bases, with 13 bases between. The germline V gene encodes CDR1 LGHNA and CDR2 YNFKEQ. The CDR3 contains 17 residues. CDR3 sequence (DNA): TGTGCCAGCAGCCAAGAAGGCACTAGCTCAAACACCGGGGAGCTGTTTTTT. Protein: CASSQEGTSSNTGELFF.

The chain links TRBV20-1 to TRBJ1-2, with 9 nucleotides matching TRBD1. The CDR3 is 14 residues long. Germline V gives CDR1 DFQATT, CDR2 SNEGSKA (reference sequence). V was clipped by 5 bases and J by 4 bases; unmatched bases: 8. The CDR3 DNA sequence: TGCAGTGCTCATGGGACAGGGTCCAGCTATGGCTACACCTTC. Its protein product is CSAHGTGSSYGYTF.

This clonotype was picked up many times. DNA of the CDR3: TGTGCCAGCAGCTTAAATTCCCACGAGCAGTACTTC. Its translation: CASSLNSHEQYF. This sequence joins TRBV7-9 and TRBJ2-7; D unclear. CDR1 is SEHNR, CDR2 FQNEAQ, per germline (reference sequence). The CDR3 runs 12 residues. V lost 2 bases and J 5 bases, leaving 7 bases between the germline ends.

CDR3 in amino acids: CASSRGEDTQYF. Written as DNA, the CDR3 is TGTGCCAGCAGCCGAGGGGAAGATACGCAGTATTTT. The V and J genes are TRBV3-1 and TRBJ2-3, with D perhaps matching TRBD1 or TRBD2 (5 bases each). The CDR3 spans 12 residues. Per the germline V gene, CDR1 is LGHDT and CDR2 is YNNKEL (reference sequence). Trimming removed 4 bases at V and 5 bases at J, with 7 bases between.

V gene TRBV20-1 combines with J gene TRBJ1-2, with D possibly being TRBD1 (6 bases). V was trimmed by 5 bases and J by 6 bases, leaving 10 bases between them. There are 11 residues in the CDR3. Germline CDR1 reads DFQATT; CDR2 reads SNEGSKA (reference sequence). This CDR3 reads CSAPGGDGYTF. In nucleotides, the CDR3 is TGCAGTGCTCCCGGGGGCGATGGCTACACCTTC.

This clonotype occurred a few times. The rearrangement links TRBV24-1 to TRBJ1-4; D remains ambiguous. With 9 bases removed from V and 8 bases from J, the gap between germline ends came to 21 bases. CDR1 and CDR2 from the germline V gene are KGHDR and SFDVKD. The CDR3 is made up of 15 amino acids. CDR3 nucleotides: TGTGCCACCGAACCGCTTTTTTCGAACCCGGAAAAACTGTTTTTT. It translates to CATEPLFSNPEKLFF.

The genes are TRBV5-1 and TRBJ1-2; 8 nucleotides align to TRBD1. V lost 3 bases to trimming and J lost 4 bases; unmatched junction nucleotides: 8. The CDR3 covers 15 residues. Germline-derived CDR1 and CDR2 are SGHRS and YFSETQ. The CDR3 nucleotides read TGCGCCAGCAGCTCCAAAGGACAGGGAGCCTATGGCTACACCTTC. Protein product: CASSSKGQGAYGYTF.

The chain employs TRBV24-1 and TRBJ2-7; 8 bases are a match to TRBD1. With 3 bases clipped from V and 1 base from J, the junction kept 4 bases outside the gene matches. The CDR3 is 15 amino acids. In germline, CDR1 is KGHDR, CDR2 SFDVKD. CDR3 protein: CATSDPGQGSYEQYF. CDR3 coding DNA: TGTGCCACCAGTGATCCCGGACAGGGATCCTACGAGCAGTACTTC.

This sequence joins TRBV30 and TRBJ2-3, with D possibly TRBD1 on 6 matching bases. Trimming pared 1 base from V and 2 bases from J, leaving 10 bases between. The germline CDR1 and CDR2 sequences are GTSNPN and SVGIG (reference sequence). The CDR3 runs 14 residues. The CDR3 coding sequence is TGTGCCTGGAGTGAGGACAGACACACAGATACGCAGTATTTT. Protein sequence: CAWSEDRHTDTQYF.

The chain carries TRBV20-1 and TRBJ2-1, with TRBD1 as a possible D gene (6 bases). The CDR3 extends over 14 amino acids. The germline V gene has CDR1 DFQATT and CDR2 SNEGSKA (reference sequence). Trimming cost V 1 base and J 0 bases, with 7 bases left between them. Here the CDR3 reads CSARAGASYNEQFF. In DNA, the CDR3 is TGCAGTGCTAGAGCAGGGGCCTCCTACAATGAGCAGTTCTTC.

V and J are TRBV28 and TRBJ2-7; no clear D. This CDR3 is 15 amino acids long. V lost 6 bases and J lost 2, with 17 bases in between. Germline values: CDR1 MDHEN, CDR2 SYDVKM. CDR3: CASSPPGKAPYEQYF. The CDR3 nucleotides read TGTGCCAGCAGCCCTCCCGGAAAAGCTCCCTACGAGCAGTACTTC.

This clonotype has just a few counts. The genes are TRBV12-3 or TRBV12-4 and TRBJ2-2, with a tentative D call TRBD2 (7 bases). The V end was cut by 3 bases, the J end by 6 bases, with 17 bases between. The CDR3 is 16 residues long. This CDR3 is CASSFRGGGKPGELFF. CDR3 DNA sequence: TGTGCCAGCAGTTTCAGAGGGGGGGGCAAACCCGGGGAGCTGTTTTTT.

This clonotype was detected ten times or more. CDR3 nucleotide sequence: TGTGCCAGCAGCCCCCGGGACAGGCCTCTATATGGCTACACCTTC. This codes for CASSPRDRPLYGYTF. The rearrangement uses TRBV27 and TRBJ1-2, with 8 bases identical to TRBD1. With 6 bases clipped from V and 5 bases from J, the junction kept 11 bases outside the gene matches. This CDR3 region has 15 residues. Germline V gives CDR1 MNHEY, CDR2 SMNVEV (reference sequence).

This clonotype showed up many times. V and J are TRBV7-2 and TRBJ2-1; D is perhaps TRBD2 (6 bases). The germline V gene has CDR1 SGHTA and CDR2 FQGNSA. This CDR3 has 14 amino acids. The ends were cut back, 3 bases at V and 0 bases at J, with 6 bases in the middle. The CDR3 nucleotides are TGTGCCAGCAGCTTGACTAGCTCCTACAATGAGCAGTTCTTC. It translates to CASSLTSSYNEQFF.

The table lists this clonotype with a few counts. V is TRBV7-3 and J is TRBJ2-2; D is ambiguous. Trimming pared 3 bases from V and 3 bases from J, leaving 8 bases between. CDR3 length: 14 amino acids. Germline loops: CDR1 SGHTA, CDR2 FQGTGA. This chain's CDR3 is CASSLLSYTGELFF. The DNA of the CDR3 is TGTGCCAGCAGCTTGTTGAGTTACACCGGGGAGCTGTTTTTT.

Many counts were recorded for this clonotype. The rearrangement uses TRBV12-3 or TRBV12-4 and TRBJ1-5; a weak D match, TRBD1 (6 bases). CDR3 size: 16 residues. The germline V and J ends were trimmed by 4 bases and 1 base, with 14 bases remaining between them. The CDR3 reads CASSSYRVGSNQPQHF. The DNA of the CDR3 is TGTGCCAGCAGTTCCTACAGGGTAGGGAGCAATCAGCCCCAGCATTTT.

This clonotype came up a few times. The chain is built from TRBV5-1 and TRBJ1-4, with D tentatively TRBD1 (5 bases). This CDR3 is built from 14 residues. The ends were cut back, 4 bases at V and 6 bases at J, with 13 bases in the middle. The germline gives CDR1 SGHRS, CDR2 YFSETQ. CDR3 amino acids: CASSTDEGDEKLFF. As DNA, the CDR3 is TGCGCCAGCAGCACGGACGAAGGGGATGAAAAACTGTTTTTT. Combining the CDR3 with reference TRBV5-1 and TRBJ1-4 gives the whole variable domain KAGVTQTPRYLIKTRGQQVTLSCSPISGHRSVSWYQQTPGQGLQFLFEYFSETQRNKGNFPGRFSGRQFSNSRSEMNVSTLELGDSALYLCASSTDEGDEKLFFGSGTQLSVL.

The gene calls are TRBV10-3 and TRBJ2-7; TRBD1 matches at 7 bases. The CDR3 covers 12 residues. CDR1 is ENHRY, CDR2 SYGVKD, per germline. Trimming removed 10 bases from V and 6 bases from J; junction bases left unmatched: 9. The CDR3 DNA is TGTGCCACCTCAGTACAGGGGAGCGAGCAGTACTTC. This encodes CATSVQGSEQYF.

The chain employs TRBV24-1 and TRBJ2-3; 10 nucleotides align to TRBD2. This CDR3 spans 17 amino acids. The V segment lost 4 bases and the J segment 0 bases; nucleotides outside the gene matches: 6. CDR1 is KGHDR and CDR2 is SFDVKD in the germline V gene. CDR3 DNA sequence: TGTGCCACCAGTGACACGACTAGCGGGCGGAGCACAGATACGCAGTATTTT. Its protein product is CATSDTTSGRSTDTQYF.

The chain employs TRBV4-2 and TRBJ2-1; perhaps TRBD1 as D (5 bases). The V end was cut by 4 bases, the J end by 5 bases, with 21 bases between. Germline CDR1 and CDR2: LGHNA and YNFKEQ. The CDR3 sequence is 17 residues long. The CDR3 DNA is TGTGCCAGCAGCCGAAGGGGTGGTCGTGGGGTAGACAATGAGCAGTTCTTC. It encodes CASSRRGGRGVDNEQFF.

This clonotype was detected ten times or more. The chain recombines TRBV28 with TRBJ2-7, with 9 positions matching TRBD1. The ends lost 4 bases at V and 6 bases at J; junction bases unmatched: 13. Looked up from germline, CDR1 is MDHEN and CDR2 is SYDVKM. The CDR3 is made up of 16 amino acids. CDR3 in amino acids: CASSSHGTGMRGEQYF. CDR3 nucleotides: TGTGCCAGCAGTTCCCACGGGACAGGGATGAGGGGCGAGCAGTACTTC.

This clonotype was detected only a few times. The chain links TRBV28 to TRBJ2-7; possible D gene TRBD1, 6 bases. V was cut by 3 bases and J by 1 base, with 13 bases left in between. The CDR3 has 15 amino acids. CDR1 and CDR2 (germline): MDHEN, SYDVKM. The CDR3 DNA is TGTGCCAGCAGTTTCCGGGACACCAGGTCCTACGAGCAGTACTTC. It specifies CASSFRDTRSYEQYF. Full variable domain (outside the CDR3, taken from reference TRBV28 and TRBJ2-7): DVKVTQSSRYLVKRTGEKVFLECVQDMDHENMFWYRQDPGLGLRLIYFSYDVKMKEKGDIPEGYSVSREKKERFSLILESASTNQTSMYLCASSFRDTRSYEQYFGPGTRLTVT.

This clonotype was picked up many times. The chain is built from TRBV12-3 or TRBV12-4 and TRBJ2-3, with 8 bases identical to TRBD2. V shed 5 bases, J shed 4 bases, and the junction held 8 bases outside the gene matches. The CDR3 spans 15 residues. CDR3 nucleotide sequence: TGTGCCAGCAGTCCCCAAGCGGGAGTGGCAGATACGCAGTATTTT. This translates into CASSPQAGVADTQYF.

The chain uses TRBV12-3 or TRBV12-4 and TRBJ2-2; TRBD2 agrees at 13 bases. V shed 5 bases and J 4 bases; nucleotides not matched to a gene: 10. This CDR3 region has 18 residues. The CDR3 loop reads CASSPTRGLAGPTGELFF. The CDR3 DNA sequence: TGTGCCAGCAGTCCAACGAGGGGACTAGCGGGGCCCACCGGGGAGCTGTTTTTT.

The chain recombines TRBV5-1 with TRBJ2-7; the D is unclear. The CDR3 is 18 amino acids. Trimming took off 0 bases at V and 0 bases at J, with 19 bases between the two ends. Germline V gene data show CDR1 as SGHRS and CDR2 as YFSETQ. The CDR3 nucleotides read TGCGCCAGCAGCTTGGACGCGGTGACGGTCCTCCGCTCCTACGAGCAGTACTTC. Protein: CASSLDAVTVLRSYEQYF. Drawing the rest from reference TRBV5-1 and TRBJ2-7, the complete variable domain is KAGVTQTPRYLIKTRGQQVTLSCSPISGHRSVSWYQQTPGQGLQFLFEYFSETQRNKGNFPGRFSGRQFSNSRSEMNVSTLELGDSALYLCASSLDAVTVLRSYEQYFGPGTRLTVT.

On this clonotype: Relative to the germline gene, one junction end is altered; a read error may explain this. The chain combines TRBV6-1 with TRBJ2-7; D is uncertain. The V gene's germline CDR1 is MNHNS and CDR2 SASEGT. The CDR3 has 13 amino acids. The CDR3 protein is CASREGPGYEQYF. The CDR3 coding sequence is TGTGCCAGCAGAGAAGGACCGGGCTACGAGCAGTACTTC.

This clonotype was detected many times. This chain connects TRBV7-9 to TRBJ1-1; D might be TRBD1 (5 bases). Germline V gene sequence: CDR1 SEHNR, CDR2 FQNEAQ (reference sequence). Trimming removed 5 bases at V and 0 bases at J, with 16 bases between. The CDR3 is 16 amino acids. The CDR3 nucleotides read TGTGCCAGCAGCCCTTTACAGGTGAAAATGAACACTGAAGCTTTCTTT. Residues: CASSPLQVKMNTEAFF. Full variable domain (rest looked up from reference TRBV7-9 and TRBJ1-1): DTGVSQNPRHKITKRGQNVTFRCDPISEHNRLYWYRQTLGQGPEFLTYFQNEAQLEKSRLLSDRFSAERPKGSFSTLEIQRTEQGDSAMYLCASSPLQVKMNTEAFFGQGTRLTVV.

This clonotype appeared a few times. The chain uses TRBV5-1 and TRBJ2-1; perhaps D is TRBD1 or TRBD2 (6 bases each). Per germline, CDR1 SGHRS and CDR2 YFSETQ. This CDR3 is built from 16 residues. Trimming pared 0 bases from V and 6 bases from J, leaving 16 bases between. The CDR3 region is CASSLGAGGPGNEQFF. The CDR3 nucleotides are TGCGCCAGCAGCTTGGGCGCTGGGGGGCCAGGCAATGAGCAGTTCTTC.

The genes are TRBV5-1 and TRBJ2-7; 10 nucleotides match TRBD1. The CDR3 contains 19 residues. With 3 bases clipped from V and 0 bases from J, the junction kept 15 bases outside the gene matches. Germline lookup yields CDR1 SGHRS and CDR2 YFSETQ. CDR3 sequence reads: CASSSSGTGAPISSYEQYF. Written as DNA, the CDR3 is TGCGCCAGCAGCTCATCCGGGACAGGGGCCCCAATTAGCTCCTACGAGCAGTACTTC.

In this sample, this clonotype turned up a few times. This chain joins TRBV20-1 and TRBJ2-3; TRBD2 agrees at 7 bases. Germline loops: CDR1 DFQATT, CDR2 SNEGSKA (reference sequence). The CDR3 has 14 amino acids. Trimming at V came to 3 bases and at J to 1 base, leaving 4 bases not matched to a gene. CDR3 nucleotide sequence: TGCAGTGCTAGGGGCGCGGGAGGCACAGATACGCAGTATTTT. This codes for CSARGAGGTDTQYF.

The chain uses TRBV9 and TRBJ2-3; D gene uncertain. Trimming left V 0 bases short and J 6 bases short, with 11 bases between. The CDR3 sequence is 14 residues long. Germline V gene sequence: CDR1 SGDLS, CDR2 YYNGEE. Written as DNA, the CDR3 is TGTGCCAGCAGCGTAGGGGCACTTCGGGATACGCAGTATTTT. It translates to CASSVGALRDTQYF. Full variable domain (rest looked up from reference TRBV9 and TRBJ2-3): DSGVTQTPKHLITATGQRVTLRCSPRSGDLSVYWYQQSLDQGLQFLIQYYNGEERAKGNILERFSAQQFPDLHSELNLSSLELGDSALYFCASSVGALRDTQYFGPGTRLTVL.

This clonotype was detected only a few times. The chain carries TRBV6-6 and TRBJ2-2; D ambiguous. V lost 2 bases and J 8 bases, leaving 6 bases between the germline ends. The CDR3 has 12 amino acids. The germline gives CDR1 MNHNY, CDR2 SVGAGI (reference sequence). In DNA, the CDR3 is TGTGCCAGCAGTTACACCTCAGGGGAGCTGTTTTTT. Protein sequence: CASSYTSGELFF.